Listed here is a single T cell receptor beta chain. It was with random hexamers that 0.5 to 1 ug RNA was reverse transcribed. TCRdb used MiXCR to reprocess the immunoSEQ multiplex PCR reads, holding one entry per CDR3 protein. Of about 400,000 distinct CDR3 sequences listed, 75% to 90% are singletons. V lost 7 bases to trimming and J lost 4 bases, with 10 bases between them. Per germline, CDR1 SQVTM and CDR2 ANQGSEA. The CDR3 is 11 amino acids. The data originate from a study of CD8 T cells in Susac syndrome. This chain connects TRBV29-1 to TRBJ1-2, with no clear D. Input material: CD8+ T cells from PBMCs. The TCR sequence derives from a human donor with multiple sclerosis. CDR3 sequence: CSAPTFYGYTF. DNA of the CDR3: TGCAGCGCTCCAACATTCTATGGCTACACCTTC. Filled out from reference TRBV29-1 and TRBJ1-2, the complete variable domain reads SAVISQKPSRDICQRGTSLTIQCQVDSQVTMMFWYRQQPGQSLTLIATANQGSEATYESGFVIDKFPISRPNLTFSTLTVSNMSPEDSSIYLCSAPTFYGYTFGSGTRLTVV.